This entry is about one T cell receptor beta chain. Time point in this sample: recipient sample about 28 days before transplant, after cytoreduction. Assay: immunoSEQ multiplex PCR; the TCRdb copy retains only in-frame clones and omits some. The profile shows roughly 30,000 clones, around 80% of them singletons. These data originate in a study of T cell clonotyping in hematopoietic cell transplantation. Study-wide background: Pretransplant recipient samples were taken after cytoreduction.

V was clipped by 7 bases and J by 1 base, with 13 bases between them. This CDR3 is 14 amino acids long. Per germline, CDR1 MNHNY and CDR2 SVGAGI (reference sequence). Sequenced material: peripheral blood mononuclear cells, taken before stem cell transplant. The chain combines TRBV6-6 with TRBJ1-1; D is possibly TRBD1 (6 bases). The receptor's source is a woman aged 30 to 39 with chronic myeloid leukemia. Some clones in this sample may be carry-over from other donors' samples. The CDR3, as DNA: TGTGCCAGCAATAATGGACAGAAGAACACTGAAGCTTTCTTT. The encoded protein is CASNNGQKNTEAFF.